This TCR beta chain emerged from a study of cytotoxic CD8 clonotypes in ibrutinib-treated CLL (dated by TCRdb to the early 2020s). About the investigation overall: The cohort had 11 to 12 relapsed/refractory and more than 14 treatment-naive patients; 17 to 18 were IGHV unmutated. Responses were partial in roughly 25 patients and complete in 2; after median around 65 months follow-up, roughly 14 stayed in remission and 12 progressed. The response samples were drawn at a median of roughly twelve months into treatment, with a range of about 6 to 40 months. On average, each sample yielded around 230,000 productive templates and tens of thousands of productive rearrangements. Longitudinal samples were obtainable from about 30% of the roughly 90 participants in the trial. Cryopreserved peripheral blood mononuclear cells were obtained before treatment, at response, and at either sustained remission or disease progression. Every remission and progressive disease sample was obtained while ibrutinib was still being received by the patients. On the study overall, not on this receptor specifically: Baseline clonality exceeded that of age-matched healthy donors and correlated strongly with circulating CD8+ T-cell counts. Public clonotypes were rare and either shrank or stayed stable during treatment, and the rise in clonality at ibrutinib response reflected expansion of private clonotypes. Lymph node repertoires were not examined, and the timing of sampling was not matched between patients in sustained remission and those whose disease progressed. At ibrutinib response clonality went up, during sustained remission it held steady, and at progression it dropped back toward baseline.

The CDR3 runs 13 amino acids, cysteine and phenylalanine included. Only the CDR3 part of the read is kept: 39 bases, read in frame from the first base. CDR1 and CDR2 (SGHVS, FQNEAQ) derive from the germline V gene. For this chain, trimming is 5 bases at the V end and 3 bases at the J end, and the number of junction bases without a gene match is 2. This specimen's time point label, interpreted: about a year on ibrutinib. For TCR beta library preparation, about 2.1 micrograms of genomic DNA were extracted from the cryopreserved PBMCs. Longitudinal blood samples from CLL patients on ibrutinib monotherapy underwent high-throughput TCR beta sequencing. The patients took part in an open-label, single-center phase 2 trial of ibrutinib monotherapy. Each clonotype received, on average, about 9.7x coverage in deep resolution sequencing performed on a MiSeq, where the target depth lay between 1 in 1 million and 1 in 200,000 T cells. TCR beta libraries were generated with the immunoSEQ hsTCRB Kit. In the authors' own workflow: Data were analyzed with ImmunoSEQ Data Assistant and ImmunoSEQ Analyzer, with V, D and J genes assigned per IMGT definitions. Clonality, which ranges from 0 to 1, was calculated as one minus the normalized Shannon entropy of productive rearrangement frequencies. Only overrepresented clonotypes making up at least 0.05% of each patient's repertoire were included in the public clonotype analysis. Repertoires from approximately 12 age-matched healthy donors in immuneACCESS were used as clonality controls. In its TCRdb copy, this immuneACCESS table keeps in-frame sequences only and misses some clones. Where compared with another copy, unresolved V genes explain less than half of these, and the others have no known cause. V and J calls plus clone size are reproduced from that table; the DNA served to infer D and trimming. Within this sample are some 150,000 clones, with roughly 80% of them counted one time only. In total, the top ten clones hold approximately 30% of the sample.

Comments on this clone: Its antigen is unknown. A much larger clonotype is one base distant, so this may be a read error.

This TCR was recovered from a human donor with chronic lymphocytic leukemia. This specimen consisted of PBMCs, obtained after 12 months of ibrutinib treatment. Recombination linked TRBV7-8 to TRBJ1-1; 8 junctional bases match TRBD1. At the DNA level, the sequence is TGTGCCAGCAGCCTACAGGGGGACACTGAAGCTTTCTTT. The encoded protein is CASSLQGDTEAFF.